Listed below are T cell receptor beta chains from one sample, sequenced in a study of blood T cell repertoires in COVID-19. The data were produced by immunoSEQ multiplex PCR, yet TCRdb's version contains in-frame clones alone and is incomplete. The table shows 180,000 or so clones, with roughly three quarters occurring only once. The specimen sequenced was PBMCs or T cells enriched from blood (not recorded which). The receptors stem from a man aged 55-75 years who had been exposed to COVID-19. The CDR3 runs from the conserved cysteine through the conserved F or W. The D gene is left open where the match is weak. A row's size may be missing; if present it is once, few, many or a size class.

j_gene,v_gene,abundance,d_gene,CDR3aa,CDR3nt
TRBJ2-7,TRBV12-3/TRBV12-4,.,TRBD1,CASSNGQGYEQYF,TGTGCCAGCAGCAATGGACAGGGCTACGAGCAGTACTTC
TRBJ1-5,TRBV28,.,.,CASSYMRSGGNQPQHF,TGTGCCAGCAGTTATATGAGGTCGGGGGGCAATCAGCCCCAGCATTTT
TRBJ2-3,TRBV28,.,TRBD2,CASSFSGGGPDTQYF,TGTGCCAGCAGTTTTAGCGGGGGGGGCCCCGATACGCAGTATTTT
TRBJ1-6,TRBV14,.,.,CASSQPPGALHF,TGTGCCAGCAGCCAACCTCCGGGAGCCCTCCACTTT
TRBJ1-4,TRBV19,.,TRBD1,CASSGTVLSTNEKLFF,TGTGCCAGTAGTGGGACAGTGCTATCAACTAATGAAAAACTGTTTTTT
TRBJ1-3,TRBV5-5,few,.,CASSGGQLSGNTIYF,TGTGCCAGCAGCGGTGGACAGCTCTCTGGAAACACCATATATTTT
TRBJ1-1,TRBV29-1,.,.,CSVPPVRGRDTEAFF,TGCAGCGTTCCCCCGGTGAGGGGGAGGGACACTGAAGCTTTCTTT
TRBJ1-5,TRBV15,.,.,CATSRDSSTGVGNQPQHF,TGTGCCACCAGCAGAGATTCCTCTACGGGAGTTGGCAATCAGCCCCAGCATTTT
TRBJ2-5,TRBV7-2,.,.,CASSPPQGGTRYQETQYF,TGTGCCAGCAGCCCCCCGCAGGGGGGTACAAGGTACCAAGAGACCCAGTACTTC
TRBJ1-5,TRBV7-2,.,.,CASSLQGFNQPQHF,TGTGCCAGCAGCTTACAGGGATTTAATCAGCCCCAGCATTTT
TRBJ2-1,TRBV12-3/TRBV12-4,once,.,CASSLQGRDEQFF,TGTGCCAGCAGTTTACAGGGGAGGGATGAGCAGTTCTTC
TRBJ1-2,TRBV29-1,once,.,CSVSSAGGAGYGYTF,TGCAGCGTCTCCTCCGCGGGGGGCGCCGGCTATGGCTACACCTTC
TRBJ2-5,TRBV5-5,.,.,CASNKGGGIREETQYF,TGTGCCAGCAACAAAGGGGGGGGCATACGGGAAGAGACCCAGTACTTC
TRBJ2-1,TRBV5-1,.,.,CASSRFGSAAENEQFF,TGCGCCAGCAGCCGATTCGGGAGCGCGGCAGAAAATGAGCAGTTCTTC
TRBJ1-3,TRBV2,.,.,CASSVTGSTGNTIYF,TGTGCCAGCAGTGTAACAGGTAGCACTGGAAACACCATATATTTT
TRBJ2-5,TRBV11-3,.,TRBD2,CASSLGGGRGIQETQYF,TGTGCCAGCAGCTTAGGGGGCGGGAGAGGCATACAAGAGACCCAGTACTTC
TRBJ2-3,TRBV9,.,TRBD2,CASSEGLAYSDTQYF,TGTGCCAGCAGCGAGGGACTAGCGTACTCAGATACGCAGTATTTT